Below are 11 T cell receptor beta chains sequenced from a single sample in a study of cytomegalovirus exposure and HLA in healthy donors. The PCR contained 60 Vbeta and 13 Jbeta primers. The protocol was immunoSEQ multiplex PCR, while the TCRdb copy is restricted to in-frame clones and leaves out a portion. Here the sample spans 150,000 to 200,000 clones, around 80% being singletons. The sample taken for sequencing was PBMCs. Receptor source: a male donor in good health and CMV-seropositive.

This clone appeared a single time. The chain links TRBV7-8 to TRBJ2-6, with 7 bases aligning to TRBD1. V lost 0 bases, J lost 0 bases, and 8 bases stayed unmatched. Germline V gene lookup returns CDR1 SGHVS and CDR2 FQNEAQ. This CDR3 comprises 19 residues. The chain's CDR3 is CASSLAWDSAYSGANVLTF. Here the CDR3 DNA reads TGTGCCAGCAGCTTAGCCTGGGACAGTGCCTACTCTGGGGCCAACGTCCTGACTTTC.

V is TRBV7-9 and J is TRBJ1-4; 8 bases fit TRBD1. CDR1 SEHNR and CDR2 FQNEAQ come from the germline V gene (reference sequence). The CDR3 extends over 15 amino acids. Trimming took 5 bases from V and 9 from J; bases not matched to a gene: 11. The CDR3 bases are TGTGCCAGCAGCCCCATACAGGGGGAGTTGCAAAAACTGTTTTTT. This sequence encodes CASSPIQGELQKLFF.

The V and J genes are TRBV13 and TRBJ2-3; D remains ambiguous. The CDR3 consists of 15 residues. The germline gives CDR1 PRHDT, CDR2 FYEKMQ (reference sequence). V was shortened by 4 bases and J by 3 bases, with 14 bases between the two germline ends. CDR3 DNA sequence: TGTGCCAGCAGCTCCAAGATCACCGGGACAGATACGCAGTATTTT. It codes for CASSSKITGTDTQYF.

This clone occurred once. This rearrangement joins TRBV7-2 to TRBJ2-1; maybe TRBD2 (5 bases). The CDR3 has 14 residues. Germline V gene sequence: CDR1 SGHTA, CDR2 FQGNSA. V was clipped by 3 bases and J by 7 bases, with 13 bases between them. The CDR3 DNA is TGTGCCAGCAGCTTCGGGCGAAGGAGGAATGAGCAGTTCTTC. It codes for CASSFGRRRNEQFF. The entire variable domain, with the rest obtained from reference TRBV7-2 and TRBJ2-1, is as follows: GAGVSQSPSNKVTEKGKDVELRCDPISGHTALYWYRQSLGQGLEFLIYFQGNSAPDKSGLPSDRFSAERTGGSVSTLTIQRTQQEDSAVYLCASSFGRRRNEQFFGPGTRLTVL.

The gene calls are TRBV2 and TRBJ2-2; perhaps TRBD2 as D (6 bases). The CDR3 totals 13 residues. The germline V gene has CDR1 SNHLY and CDR2 FYNNEI. As DNA, the CDR3 is TGTGCTATAGCGGAGACTTACACCGGGGAGCTGTTTTTT. Translated: CAIAETYTGELFF.

The V gene is TRBV7-9, the J gene TRBJ1-2, with a weak D call TRBD1 (6 bases). Per the germline V gene, CDR1 is SEHNR and CDR2 is FQNEAQ (reference sequence). V gave up 5 bases and J gave up 4 bases, with 17 bases separating them. CDR3 size: 15 residues. The CDR3 bases are TGTGCCAGCAGCGCCTCTTCCAGGGGTACCTATGGCTACACCTTC. Amino acids: CASSASSRGTYGYTF.

The gene calls are TRBV18 and TRBJ2-5; D is unclear. The V and J ends lost 6 bases and 1 base respectively, with 3 bases between them. Germline-derived CDR1 and CDR2 are KGHSH and LQKENI. The CDR3 length is 11 residues. The CDR3 loop is CASSIQETQYF. The CDR3, as DNA: TGTGCCAGCTCCATCCAAGAGACCCAGTACTTC.

This clone was observed a handful of times. The V and J genes are TRBV9 and TRBJ2-1, with 11 bases matching TRBD2. J gave up 5 bases and V 0 bases, and 4 bases lay outside the gene matches. Germline V lookup: CDR1 SGDLS, CDR2 YYNGEE. This CDR3 has 16 residues. The CDR3 loop reads CASSVAGLAAHNEQFF. CDR3 in DNA: TGTGCCAGCAGCGTAGCGGGACTAGCGGCCCACAATGAGCAGTTCTTC.

This chain joins TRBV6-6 and TRBJ2-3; tentatively, D is TRBD1 (6 bases). Germline V CDR1 and CDR2: MNHNY, SVGAGI (reference sequence). The ends were cut back, 5 bases at V and 2 bases at J, with 14 bases in the middle. This CDR3 has 15 residues. DNA for the CDR3: TGTGCCAGCAGTCCGACAGGCAGGGACACAGATACGCAGTATTTT. Protein product: CASSPTGRDTDTQYF.

CDR3 protein: CASNRGGLNQPQHF. As DNA, the CDR3 is TGTGCCTCCAACCGAGGGGGCCTAAATCAGCCCCAGCATTTT. The chain couples TRBV6-1 to TRBJ1-5, with 7 bases identical to TRBD1. The CDR3 consists of 14 residues. CDR1 is MNHNS, CDR2 SASEGT, per germline. J gave up 4 bases and V 11 bases, and 11 bases lay outside the gene matches.

This clone has more than one count but fewer than ten. The V call is TRBV14, the J call TRBJ1-2; D gene uncertain. The V end was cut by 2 bases, the J end by 3 bases, with 7 bases between. Germline V gene data show CDR1 as SGHDN and CDR2 as FVKESK. The CDR3 is 13 residues long. DNA for the CDR3: TGTGCCAGCAGCCAATTGCGAGACTATGGCTACACCTTC. Its translation: CASSQLRDYGYTF.